This T cell receptor (beta chain) was recorded in a study of blood T cell repertoires in COVID-19. Germline assignment: CDR1 DFQATT and CDR2 SNEGSKA (reference sequence). V was clipped by 4 bases and J by 1 base, with 14 bases between them. This CDR3 contains 14 residues. Profiling relied on immunoSEQ multiplex PCR, and the TCRdb table lists in-frame clones only, not all of them. The table has nearly 95,000 clones, about nine tenths seen once; the top ten hold 4.5% to 6%. Sequenced sample: peripheral blood. The clonotype originates from a woman of 80 years or more with acute or convalescent COVID-19. This chain uses TRBV20-1 with TRBJ2-7; D gene unclear. The CDR3 DNA reads TGCAGTGCTATTGACCCGAGTGAGTCCTACGAGCAGTACTTC. Translated: CSAIDPSESYEQYF.